This TCR beta chain was observed in a study of a mutant IDH1 vaccine in newly diagnosed glioma. The CDR3 totals 15 residues. Indicated time point: week 47, end of study. Doses of 300 ug of mutant IDH1 20-mer peptide were given with topical imiquimod. As to this clone: Its cognate antigen is unknown.

Generated by immunoSEQ multiplex PCR, the TCRdb table keeps only in-frame clones and is missing some. The repertoire holds over 80,000 clones, with roughly four fifths as singletons. The source of this sequence is a man aged 35 to 55 with glioma. V usage is TRBV21-1 and J usage is TRBJ2-5; the table's D call of TRBD1 was not tested on the DNA. TRBV21-1 is deemed a pseudogene. This material consisted of PBMCs, taken from a glioma patient whose treatment included an IDH1 peptide vaccine. The CDR3 region has the DNA TGTGCCAGCAGCAGCGCAAATTTCAGGGGCGAGACCCAGTACTTC. Translation: CASSSANFRGETQYF.